These 24 T cell receptor beta chains came from one sample sequenced in a study of molecular identifiers for immune sequencing clone quantification. TCRdb itself ran the PCR reads through MiXCR, one entry per CDR3 protein. The sample lists some 680,000 distinct CDR3 sequences, about 25% occurring once. Sequenced input: naive CD8+ T cells from blood, with Jurkat cell RNA spiked in. Subset defined: FACS-sorted CD8+CD4-CCR7+CD45RA+ naive T cells. The receptors were sampled from a human donor in good health. Some libraries in this study had Jurkat cell RNA spiked in.

This clonotype was found many times. The V and J genes are TRBV6-5 and TRBJ2-7; 12 bases agree with TRBD1. The CDR3 length is 13 residues. V lost 9 bases to trimming and J lost 5 bases; unmatched junction nucleotides: 5. Germline-derived CDR1 and CDR2 are MNHEY and SVGAGI. CDR3 in amino acids: CASRDRGLDEQYF. CDR3 DNA: TGTGCCAGTAGGGACAGGGGGCTAGACGAGCAGTACTTC.

A note on this clonotype: This may be a read error, as it is one base from a much larger clone. The chain recombines TRBV9 with TRBJ1-4; D may be TRBD1 (5 bases). The CDR3 runs to 15 residues. Per the germline V gene, CDR1 is SGDLS and CDR2 is YYNGEE. The CDR3 DNA is TGTGCCAGCAGCGAGCGACAGAGCCATAATGAAAACCTGTTTTTT. Translation gives CASSERQSHNENLFF.

The V gene is TRBV30, the J gene TRBJ2-7, with a weak D call TRBD2 (5 bases). The V end was cut by 2 bases, the J end by 9 bases, with 14 bases between. The CDR3 loop spans 12 amino acids. The germline V gene has CDR1 GTSNPN and CDR2 SVGIG (reference sequence). CDR3 residues: CAWSQGGAGQYF. The CDR3 DNA reads TGTGCCTGGAGTCAAGGAGGCGCCGGGCAGTACTTC.

The chain joins TRBV27 to TRBJ2-7; the D gene is possibly TRBD1 (5 bases). This CDR3 spans 13 amino acids. Per the germline V gene, CDR1 is MNHEY and CDR2 is SMNVEV (reference sequence). Deletions cut 5 bases from V and 7 bases from J, with 15 bases between. CDR3: CASSLSTAGEQYF. The DNA of the CDR3 is TGTGCCAGCAGTCTTTCTACGGCAGGGGAGCAGTACTTC.

The chain couples TRBV7-9 to TRBJ1-1; weak D call: TRBD1 (5 bases). Germline CDR1 and CDR2: SEHNR and FQNEAQ (reference sequence). CDR3 length: 13 amino acids. The CDR3 DNA sequence: TGTGCTATCGGTGGGGGGGGAATCACTGAAGCTTTCTTT. This codes for CAIGGGGITEAFF.

V is TRBV4-3 and J is TRBJ2-7; D not certain. Germline values: CDR1 LGHNA, CDR2 YSLEER. This CDR3 has 15 amino acids. V was clipped by 1 base and J by 0 bases, with 10 bases between them. CDR3 nucleotide sequence: TGCGCCAGCAGCCAAGGCGACACCGGCTCCTACGAGCAGTACTTC. It specifies CASSQGDTGSYEQYF.

Turning to this clonotype: A much larger clone is a single base away; this may be a read error. The V call is TRBV7-9, the J call TRBJ2-5, with D possibly being TRBD2 (6 bases). This CDR3 region has 18 residues. CDR1 SEHNR and CDR2 FQNEAQ come from the germline V gene (reference sequence). The CDR3 DNA is TGTGCCAGCAGCTTAGAGGCCCGGACTACCTGGTACCATGAGACCCAGTACTTC. Encoded protein: CASSLEARTTWYHETQYF.

The V call is TRBV5-1, the J call TRBJ1-1; weak D call: TRBD1 (6 bases). V was clipped by 4 bases and J by 4 bases, with 20 bases between them. CDR3 length: 16 residues. The V gene's germline CDR1 is SGHRS and CDR2 YFSETQ. CDR3 amino acids: CASSPGTSPFLTEAFF. Written as DNA, the CDR3 is TGCGCCAGCAGCCCGGGGACATCCCCGTTCCTCACTGAAGCTTTCTTT.

V is TRBV20-1 and J is TRBJ2-1; D not certain. Trimming removed 2 bases from V and 4 bases from J, with 12 bases in between. The CDR3 loop spans 14 amino acids. CDR1 and CDR2 (germline): DFQATT, SNEGSKA (reference sequence). Written as DNA, the CDR3 is TGCAGTGCTAGACCCTTAACCGGGTACAATGAGCAGTTCTTC. Translation: CSARPLTGYNEQFF.

Ten or more counts support this clonotype. The V gene is TRBV30, the J gene TRBJ1-1; D is possibly TRBD1 (5 bases). CDR1 and CDR2 (germline): GTSNPN, SVGIG (reference sequence). V was trimmed by 0 bases and J by 4 bases, leaving 6 bases between them. This CDR3 has 12 residues. Here the CDR3 reads CAWSVGGTEAFF. As DNA, the CDR3 is TGTGCCTGGAGTGTTGGGGGCACTGAAGCTTTCTTT.

In this sample, this clonotype turned up many times. V gene TRBV21-1 combines with J gene TRBJ2-4; TRBD2 is the table's D call, not checked against the DNA. TRBV21-1 is marked as a pseudogene. The CDR3 is made up of 18 amino acids. DNA for the CDR3: TGTGCCAGCAGCAAAGTTGACTATACAGCACTAGCCAAAAACATTCAGTACTTC. Its translation is CASSKVDYTALAKNIQYF.

This clonotype was seen repeatedly, ten times or more. V and J are TRBV28 and TRBJ2-1; TRBD2 aligns across 11 bases. The V and J ends lost 5 bases and 12 bases, in that order; junction bases with no gene match: 9. This CDR3 spans 14 amino acids. In germline, CDR1 is MDHEN, CDR2 SYDVKM. The CDR3 loop is CASSPPSGRSLQFF. DNA of the CDR3: TGTGCCAGCAGTCCACCTAGCGGGAGGAGTCTGCAGTTCTTC. Variable domain in full (rest from reference TRBV28 and TRBJ2-1): DVKVTQSSRYLVKRTGEKVFLECVQDMDHENMFWYRQDPGLGLRLIYFSYDVKMKEKGDIPEGYSVSREKKERFSLILESASTNQTSMYLCASSPPSGRSLQFFGPGTRLTVL.

This clonotype has more than one count but fewer than ten. V is TRBV5-1 and J is TRBJ2-3, with D perhaps being TRBD1 or TRBD2 (5 bases each). This CDR3 spans 14 amino acids. The germline V gene encodes CDR1 SGHRS and CDR2 YFSETQ. V was trimmed by 2 bases and J by 2 bases, leaving 9 bases between them. For the CDR3, the DNA is TGCGCCAGCAGCTTTTTGGGGGACACAGATACGCAGTATTTT. Its translation: CASSFLGDTDTQYF. Variable domain in full (rest from reference TRBV5-1 and TRBJ2-3): KAGVTQTPRYLIKTRGQQVTLSCSPISGHRSVSWYQQTPGQGLQFLFEYFSETQRNKGNFPGRFSGRQFSNSRSEMNVSTLELGDSALYLCASSFLGDTDTQYFGPGTRLTVL.

This clonotype has at least ten counts. The rearrangement uses TRBV2 and TRBJ2-7; TRBD1 matches 8 bases. V dropped 6 bases and J dropped 2; count of bases not matched to a gene: 6. The CDR3 sequence is 14 residues long. CDR1 and CDR2 from the germline V gene are SNHLY and FYNNEI. In nucleotides, the CDR3 is TGTGCCAGCAGGGCAGGGACAGGCGCCTACGAGCAGTACTTC. Its translation: CASRAGTGAYEQYF.

This clonotype occurred many times. The V call is TRBV11-2, the J call TRBJ2-1; 9 bases fit TRBD1. The CDR3 contains 15 residues. CDR1 and CDR2 from the germline V gene are SGHAT and FQNNGV. V dropped 3 bases and J dropped 3; count of bases not matched to a gene: 3. The CDR3, as DNA: TGTGCCAGCAGCTTTGGGACAGGGCTCTACAATGAGCAGTTCTTC. This translates into CASSFGTGLYNEQFF. The full variable domain, in which reference TRBV11-2 and TRBJ2-1 provide the parts outside the CDR3, is EAGVAQSPRYKIIEKRQSVAFWCNPISGHATLYWYQQILGQGPKLLIQFQNNGVVDDSQLPKDRFSAERLKGVDSTLKIQPAKLEDSAVYLCASSFGTGLYNEQFFGPGTRLTVL.

With respect to this clonotype: A much larger clone differs from this one at a single base, so this may be a read error. J is TRBJ2-3 and V is TRBV5-1, with D perhaps matching TRBD2 (6 bases). The germline V and J ends were trimmed by 0 bases and 5 bases, with 16 bases remaining between them. The germline CDR1 and CDR2 sequences are SGHRS and YFSETQ. There are 16 residues in the CDR3. The CDR3 DNA sequence: TGCGCCAGCAGCTTGGCCGTATCGGGAGAAGGAGATACGCAGTATTTT. Translation: CASSLAVSGEGDTQYF.

This clonotype came up many times. This chain joins TRBV6-1 and TRBJ1-1, with D perhaps TRBD1 (6 bases). CDR3 length: 16 residues. V was cut by 4 bases and J by 1 base, with 16 bases left in between. Germline CDR1 is MNHNS and CDR2 is SASEGT. The CDR3 region is CASSGRGGARNTEAFF. For the CDR3, the DNA is TGTGCCAGCAGTGGGCGAGGGGGGGCGCGGAACACTGAAGCTTTCTTT.

Details on this clonotype: This could be a read error, since a much larger clone is one nucleotide away. This chain joins TRBV28 and TRBJ2-3; 10 bases are a match to TRBD2. CDR3 length: 17 amino acids. In germline, CDR1 is MDHEN, CDR2 SYDVKM. The CDR3 protein is CASSLRPSGSGADTRYF. The CDR3 DNA follows: TGTGCCAGCAGTTTAAGGCCTAGCGGGAGCGGCGCAGATACGCGGTATTTT. Based on the CDR3 plus reference TRBV28 and TRBJ2-3, the full variable domain is DVKVTQSSRYLVKRTGEKVFLECVQDMDHENMFWYRQDPGLGLRLIYFSYDVKMKEKGDIPEGYSVSREKKERFSLILESASTNQTSMYLCASSLRPSGSGADTRYFGPGTRLTVL.

Comment on this clonotype: A much larger clone lies one base from this, so it may be a read error. J is TRBJ2-5 and V is TRBV19, with D maybe TRBD2 (6 bases). Trimming shortened V by 6 bases and J by 2 bases, and 16 bases separated the two germline ends. Germline CDR1 reads LNHDA; CDR2 reads SQIVND (reference sequence). CDR3 length: 15 amino acids. CDR3 protein: CASSSGSRGQETQYF. In nucleotides, the CDR3 is TGTGCCAGTAGCTCCGGATCCCGGGGGCAAGAGACCCAGTACTTC.

This chain joins TRBV4-3 and TRBJ2-7; D may match TRBD1 or TRBD2 (6 bases each). There are 17 residues in the CDR3. Trimming took 0 bases from V and 3 from J, leaving 18 bases between them. From germline, CDR1 is LGHNA and CDR2 YSLEER. This CDR3 reads CASSQELGGQGGYEQYF. Written as DNA, the CDR3 is TGCGCCAGCAGCCAAGAACTAGGGGGGCAAGGTGGCTACGAGCAGTACTTC.

The chain is built from TRBV12-3 or TRBV12-4 and TRBJ2-1; tentatively, D is TRBD2 (6 bases). The CDR3 covers 14 residues. Deletions cut 2 bases from V and 4 bases from J, with 9 bases between. The CDR3 DNA sequence: TGTGCCAGCAGTTTACGACTAGAATACAATGAGCAGTTCTTC. Amino acid sequence: CASSLRLEYNEQFF.

The V and J genes are TRBV9 and TRBJ2-1; 11 bases are a match to TRBD2. With 4 bases clipped from V and 0 bases from J, the junction kept 9 bases outside the gene matches. Germline loops: CDR1 SGDLS, CDR2 YYNGEE. The CDR3 has 18 amino acids. Here the CDR3 reads CASSPRTSGPASYNEQFF. The CDR3 DNA sequence: TGTGCCAGCAGCCCCCGGACTAGCGGGCCGGCCTCCTACAATGAGCAGTTCTTC.

This clonotype was seen repeatedly, ten times or more. V usage is TRBV20-1 and J usage is TRBJ2-3, with TRBD1 as a possible D gene (6 bases). The CDR3 contains 15 residues. Trimming removed 0 bases from V and 6 bases from J, with 16 bases in between. CDR1 and CDR2 (germline): DFQATT, SNEGSKA (reference sequence). In DNA form, the CDR3 reads TGCAGTGCTAGAGATAGGACAGCCTTCCCGGATACGCAGTATTTT. It encodes CSARDRTAFPDTQYF.

The V and J genes are TRBV9 and TRBJ2-3, with D perhaps TRBD2 (6 bases). V was trimmed by 3 bases and J by 0 bases, leaving 11 bases between them. The CDR3 runs to 15 residues. The V gene's germline CDR1 is SGDLS and CDR2 YYNGEE. In DNA form, the CDR3 reads TGTGCCAGCAGCGCTAGCGATACTAGCACAGATACGCAGTATTTT. Its protein is CASSASDTSTDTQYF. Drawing the rest from reference TRBV9 and TRBJ2-3, the complete variable domain is DSGVTQTPKHLITATGQRVTLRCSPRSGDLSVYWYQQSLDQGLQFLIQYYNGEERAKGNILERFSAQQFPDLHSELNLSSLELGDSALYFCASSASDTSTDTQYFGPGTRLTVL.